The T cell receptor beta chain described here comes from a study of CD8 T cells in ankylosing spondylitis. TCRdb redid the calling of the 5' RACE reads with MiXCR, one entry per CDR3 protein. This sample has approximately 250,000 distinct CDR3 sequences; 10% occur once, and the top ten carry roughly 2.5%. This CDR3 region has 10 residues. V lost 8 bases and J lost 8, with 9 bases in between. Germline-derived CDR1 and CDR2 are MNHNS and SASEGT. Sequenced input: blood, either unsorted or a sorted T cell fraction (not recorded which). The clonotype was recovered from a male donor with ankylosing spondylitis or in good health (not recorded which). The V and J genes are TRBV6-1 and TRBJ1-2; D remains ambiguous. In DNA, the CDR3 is TGTGCCAGCGGCAGCTACGGCTACACCTTC. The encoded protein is CASGSYGYTF.